The 23 T cell receptor beta chains presented below share a single source sample, sequenced in a study of T cells after yellow fever vaccination. From the 5' RACE reads, TCRdb called clonotypes with MiXCR, one entry per CDR3 protein. The sample carries 300,000 or so distinct CDR3 sequences, around 4.1% recorded once. This specimen was PBMCs, taken 5 days after the yellow fever booster vaccination. The receptor set was obtained from a man between 18 and 35 years old who received the YFV17D yellow fever vaccine.

The chain combines TRBV7-2 with TRBJ2-1; D is perhaps TRBD1 or TRBD2 (5 bases each). Germline V lookup: CDR1 SGHTA, CDR2 FQGNSA. The CDR3 covers 17 residues. V lost 0 bases and J lost 3, with 15 bases in between. As DNA, the CDR3 is TGTGCCAGCAGCTTAGCGCAGTCGGGGACCCTCTACAATGAGCAGTTCTTC. This sequence encodes CASSLAQSGTLYNEQFF.

The chain uses TRBV19 and TRBJ1-1, with TRBD1 matching over 11 bases. J gave up 1 base and V 6 bases, and 4 bases lay outside the gene matches. The CDR3 is 15 amino acids. Germline loops: CDR1 LNHDA, CDR2 SQIVND (reference sequence). The CDR3 spells CASRDRGPRNTEAFF. CDR3 bases: TGTGCCAGTAGGGACAGGGGGCCTCGGAACACTGAAGCTTTCTTT. Full variable domain (rest looked up from reference TRBV19 and TRBJ1-1): DGGITQSPKYLFRKEGQNVTLSCEQNLNHDAMYWYRQDPGQGLRLIYYSQIVNDFQKGDIAEGYSVSREKKESFPLTVTSAQKNPTAFYLCASRDRGPRNTEAFFGQGTRLTVV.

This clonotype was detected a few times. The rearrangement uses TRBV18 and TRBJ2-3; 7 nucleotides match TRBD2. Trimming cost V 4 bases and J 0 bases; bases outside gene matches: 1. Per the germline V gene, CDR1 is KGHSH and CDR2 is LQKENI. The CDR3 is made up of 14 amino acids. The CDR3 is CASSLTSSTDTQYF. For the CDR3, the DNA is TGTGCCAGCTCACTGACTAGCAGCACAGATACGCAGTATTTT. Together with reference TRBV18 and TRBJ2-3, the CDR3 gives the full variable domain: NAGVMQNPRHLVRRRGQEARLRCSPMKGHSHVYWYRQLPEEGLKFMVYLQKENIIDESGMPKERFSAEFPKEGPSILRIQQVVRGDSAAYFCASSLTSSTDTQYFGPGTRLTVL.

J is TRBJ1-2 and V is TRBV12-3 or TRBV12-4; 7 positions match TRBD1. J gave up 0 bases and V 5 bases, and 6 bases lay outside the gene matches. The CDR3 has 15 residues. Written as DNA, the CDR3 is TGTGCCAGCAGTCAACAGGGGTCCCCTAACTATGGCTACACCTTC. Amino acid sequence: CASSQQGSPNYGYTF.

The chain has TRBV15 and TRBJ2-3; 12 bases are shared with TRBD2. Trimming took 0 bases from V and 3 from J; bases not matched to a gene: 4. The CDR3 has 17 amino acids. Germline assignment: CDR1 LNHNV and CDR2 YYDKDF (reference sequence). The CDR3 spells CATSRDSSGGATDTQYF. The CDR3 DNA follows: TGTGCCACCAGCAGAGACTCTAGCGGGGGGGCAACAGATACGCAGTATTTT.

V gene TRBV4-1 combines with J gene TRBJ1-6; D remains ambiguous. Germline CDR1 is MGHRA and CDR2 is YSYEKL. The CDR3 sequence is 15 residues long. The V end lost 4 bases, the J end lost 10 bases, and 17 bases lay between the germline ends. This CDR3 reads CASSPAGGKGSPLHF. For the CDR3, the DNA is TGCGCCAGCAGCCCAGCGGGAGGGAAGGGCTCACCCCTCCACTTT.

The chain combines TRBV20-1 with TRBJ2-7, with 8 bases identical to TRBD2. Germline values: CDR1 DFQATT, CDR2 SNEGSKA (reference sequence). The CDR3 sequence is 14 residues long. J gave up 6 bases and V 4 bases, and 11 bases lay outside the gene matches. For the CDR3, the DNA is TGCAGTGCTAAAAAGGGACTAGAGCTTGGCGAGCAGTACTTC. Protein: CSAKKGLELGEQYF.

V gene TRBV5-1 combines with J gene TRBJ2-7; no clear D. Looked up from germline, CDR1 is SGHRS and CDR2 is YFSETQ. CDR3 length equals 12 residues. V lost 4 bases, J lost 5 bases, and 10 bases lay in between. CDR3 DNA: TGCGCCAGCAGCCCTGATTTCCACGAGCAGTACGTC. This encodes CASSPDFHEQYV.

At least ten counts were recorded for this clonotype. The V and J genes are TRBV20-1 and TRBJ2-3; 7 nucleotides align to TRBD1. CDR1 and CDR2 from the germline V gene are DFQATT and SNEGSKA (reference sequence). CDR3 size: 17 residues. The trim removed 0 bases at V and 1 base at J, leaving 10 bases unmatched. The CDR3 DNA follows: TGCAGTGCTAGAGATGCCCTCACAGGGGCGGGCACAGATACGCAGTATTTT. Its translation: CSARDALTGAGTDTQYF.

A few counts support this clonotype. The chain couples TRBV12-3 or TRBV12-4 to TRBJ2-2; 8 nucleotides agree with TRBD2. The V and J ends lost 7 bases and 1 base, in that order; junction bases with no gene match: 2. This CDR3 spans 14 amino acids. The CDR3 loop reads CASKLAENTGELFF. CDR3 coding DNA: TGTGCCAGCAAACTAGCGGAGAACACCGGGGAGCTGTTTTTT.

This clonotype was recorded at least ten times. V gene TRBV6-4 combines with J gene TRBJ2-6, with D hard to call. Germline assignment: CDR1 MRHNA and CDR2 SNTAGT. The CDR3 length is 14 residues. V was cut by 2 bases and J by 0 bases, with 2 bases left in between. The CDR3 protein is CASSDNSGANVLTF. CDR3 sequence (DNA): TGTGCCAGCAGTGACAACTCTGGGGCCAACGTCCTGACTTTC.

This clonotype appeared many times. V gene TRBV5-1 combines with J gene TRBJ2-7; the D gene is possibly TRBD1 (6 bases). This CDR3 region has 22 residues. Trimming removed 0 bases from V and 3 bases from J, with 34 bases in between. Germline CDR1 SGHRS, CDR2 YFSETQ. As DNA, the CDR3 is TGCGCCAGCAGCTTGGCCTTAGCAGGGGTCACCCACAGCCTTCGTGGCATCTACGAGCAGTACTTC. As protein: CASSLALAGVTHSLRGIYEQYF. The complete variable domain, with remaining parts taken from reference TRBV5-1 and TRBJ2-7, reads KAGVTQTPRYLIKTRGQQVTLSCSPISGHRSVSWYQQTPGQGLQFLFEYFSETQRNKGNFPGRFSGRQFSNSRSEMNVSTLELGDSALYLCASSLALAGVTHSLRGIYEQYFGPGTRLTVT.

This chain uses TRBV11-2 with TRBJ2-5, with 8 positions matching TRBD2. The germline gives CDR1 SGHAT, CDR2 FQNNGV. This CDR3 has 14 amino acids. V shed 3 bases and J 5 bases; nucleotides not matched to a gene: 5. The CDR3 is CASSLTSDLETQYF. The CDR3 DNA is TGTGCCAGCAGCTTGACTAGCGATTTGGAGACCCAGTACTTC. Full variable domain (remainder filled in from reference TRBV11-2 and TRBJ2-5): EAGVAQSPRYKIIEKRQSVAFWCNPISGHATLYWYQQILGQGPKLLIQFQNNGVVDDSQLPKDRFSAERLKGVDSTLKIQPAKLEDSAVYLCASSLTSDLETQYFGPGTRLLVL.

In its sample, this clonotype was seen a few times. This chain links TRBV6-5 with TRBJ2-5; TRBD2 is a possible D gene (5 bases). CDR3 length: 12 amino acids. The germline CDR1 and CDR2 sequences are MNHEY and SVGAGI. Trimming cost V 2 bases and J 7 bases, with 8 bases left between them. CDR3 coding DNA: TGTGCCAGCAGTTACCCAGAGGGGACCCAGTACTTC. Amino acids: CASSYPEGTQYF.

This clonotype turned up a few times. V is TRBV19 and J is TRBJ1-2, with D perhaps matching TRBD1 (6 bases). CDR3 size: 15 residues. Germline V gives CDR1 LNHDA, CDR2 SQIVND (reference sequence). The ends were cut back, 6 bases at V and 4 bases at J, with 18 bases in the middle. The CDR3 nucleotides are TGTGCCAGTAGCCAACTACAGGGAGCAGGCTATGGCTACACCTTC. Translation gives CASSQLQGAGYGYTF.

This clonotype was observed many times. This chain joins TRBV7-2 and TRBJ1-2; D may be TRBD1 (6 bases). The CDR3 spans 15 residues. The germline V and J ends were trimmed by 2 bases and 8 bases, with 18 bases remaining between them. The V gene's germline CDR1 is SGHTA and CDR2 FQGNSA. The CDR3 DNA follows: TGTGCCAGCAGCTTATTCGTCGGGGGGCAGGAAGGCTACACCTTC. Its protein product is CASSLFVGGQEGYTF. The full variable domain, its missing parts supplied by reference TRBV7-2 and TRBJ1-2, is GAGVSQSPSNKVTEKGKDVELRCDPISGHTALYWYRQSLGQGLEFLIYFQGNSAPDKSGLPSDRFSAERTGGSVSTLTIQRTQQEDSAVYLCASSLFVGGQEGYTFGSGTRLTVV.

This clonotype was detected ten times or more. The V gene is TRBV5-4, the J gene TRBJ2-3; D ambiguous. Germline assignment: CDR1 SGHNT and CDR2 YYREEE (reference sequence). V was cut by 3 bases and J by 1 base, with 3 bases left in between. The CDR3 spans 12 residues. The CDR3 spells CASSWGTDTQYF. The CDR3 DNA sequence: TGTGCCAGCAGCTGGGGCACAGATACGCAGTATTTT.

In its sample, this clonotype was seen a few times. The chain joins TRBV5-1 to TRBJ1-1, with TRBD1 matching over 7 bases. This CDR3 contains 16 residues. Germline V lookup: CDR1 SGHRS, CDR2 YFSETQ. The J segment lost 1 base and the V segment lost 4 bases, leaving 10 bases of the junction unmatched. In nucleotides, the CDR3 is TGCGCCAGCAGCCTAGGCTCAGGGGGGACGAACACTGAAGCTTTCTTT. It codes for CASSLGSGGTNTEAFF.

This clonotype has only a few counts. The J gene is TRBJ2-1, the V gene TRBV27; the D is unclear. This CDR3 has 13 residues. Germline-derived CDR1 and CDR2 are MNHEY and SMNVEV (reference sequence). The V gene lost 5 bases and the J gene lost 7 bases, with 12 bases spanning the gap. The DNA for the CDR3 is TGTGCCAGCAGTCAGTTACTTACAAATGAGCAGTTCTTC. Its protein product is CASSQLLTNEQFF.

This clonotype has only a few counts. V and J are TRBV4-1 and TRBJ1-1; the D gene is possibly TRBD1 (5 bases). Germline lookup yields CDR1 MGHRA and CDR2 YSYEKL. The germline V and J ends were trimmed by 1 base and 1 base, with 16 bases remaining between them. The CDR3 extends over 17 amino acids. The CDR3 sequence: CASSQGGSSSSNTEAFF. As DNA, the CDR3 is TGCGCCAGCAGCCAAGGGGGCTCTAGCTCCTCGAACACTGAAGCTTTCTTT.

This clonotype was picked up many times. V is TRBV2 and J is TRBJ1-4; D is possibly TRBD1 (5 bases). CDR1 and CDR2 (germline): SNHLY, FYNNEI. Trimming pared 7 bases from V and 9 bases from J, leaving 15 bases between. The CDR3 is made up of 13 amino acids. CDR3 amino acids: CASTRGAEQKLFF. Written as DNA, the CDR3 is TGTGCCAGCACCCGAGGGGCTGAGCAAAAACTGTTTTTT. The entire variable domain, with the rest obtained from reference TRBV2 and TRBJ1-4, is as follows: EPEVTQTPSHQVTQMGQEVILRCVPISNHLYFYWYRQILGQKVEFLVSFYNNEISEKSEIFDDQFSVERPDGSNFTLKIRSTKLEDSAMYFCASTRGAEQKLFFGSGTQLSVL.

The chain recombines TRBV7-2 with TRBJ2-3; tentative D call: TRBD2 (5 bases). The germline gives CDR1 SGHTA, CDR2 FQGNSA. The germline V and J ends were trimmed by 3 bases and 1 base, with 8 bases remaining between them. CDR3 length equals 14 residues. The DNA of the CDR3 is TGTGCCAGCAGCTTGAGTAGCGGCACAGATACGCAGTATTTT. It specifies CASSLSSGTDTQYF.

This clonotype has more than one count but fewer than ten. V gene TRBV10-3 combines with J gene TRBJ2-7; D gene ambiguous. CDR1 and CDR2 (germline): ENHRY, SYGVKD. Trimming left V 2 bases short and J 2 bases short, with 13 bases between. The CDR3 is 15 residues long. The CDR3 loop reads CAISEPQRMTYEQYV. Written as DNA, the CDR3 is TGTGCCATCAGTGAGCCACAAAGAATGACCTACGAGCAGTACGTC.